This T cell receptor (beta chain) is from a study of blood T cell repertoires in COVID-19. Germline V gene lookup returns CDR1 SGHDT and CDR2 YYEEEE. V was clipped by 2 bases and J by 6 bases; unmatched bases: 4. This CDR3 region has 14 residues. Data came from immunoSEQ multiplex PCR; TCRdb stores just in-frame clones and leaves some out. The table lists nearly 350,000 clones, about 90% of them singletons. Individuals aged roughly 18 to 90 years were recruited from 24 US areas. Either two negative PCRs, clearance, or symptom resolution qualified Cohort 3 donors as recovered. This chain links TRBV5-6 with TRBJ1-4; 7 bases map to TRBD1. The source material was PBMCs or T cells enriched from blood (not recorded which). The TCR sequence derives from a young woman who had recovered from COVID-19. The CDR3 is CASSFTGTDEKLFF. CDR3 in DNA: TGTGCCAGCAGCTTTACCGGGACAGATGAAAAACTGTTTTTT.